This T cell receptor (beta chain) was recovered during a study of T cell responses to AZD1222 COVID-19 vaccine. Whole-study findings and limits: Donors were mostly white British, more females; clonal diversity possibly underestimated. Mapped onto spike, vaccine-associated CD4 TCRs spanned it and were dominant at 160-218 and 743-854. Only a handful of AZD1222 recipients, roughly six in all, had baseline seropositivity.

Timing groups of about 4 and about 12 weeks for second doses were pooled. Regarding this clone: The antigen remains undetermined.

Profiling relied on immunoSEQ multiplex PCR, and the TCRdb table lists in-frame clones only, not all of them. Counted here are over 150,000 clones, 85% to 90% occurring once; the ten biggest clones make up over 4%. The ends lost 0 bases at V and 6 bases at J; junction bases unmatched: 9. CDR1 is SGDLS, CDR2 YYNGEE, per germline. The CDR3 totals 15 residues. The clonotype was recovered from an adult who received the AZD1222 COVID-19 vaccine. The input for sequencing was peripheral blood, taken 28 days after the second AZD1222 dose. V and J are TRBV9 and TRBJ2-7, with 7 positions matching TRBD1. Written as DNA, the CDR3 is TGTGCCAGCAGCGTAGGGGGCCGGAACAGGGGCGAGCAGTACTTC. Residues: CASSVGGRNRGEQYF.